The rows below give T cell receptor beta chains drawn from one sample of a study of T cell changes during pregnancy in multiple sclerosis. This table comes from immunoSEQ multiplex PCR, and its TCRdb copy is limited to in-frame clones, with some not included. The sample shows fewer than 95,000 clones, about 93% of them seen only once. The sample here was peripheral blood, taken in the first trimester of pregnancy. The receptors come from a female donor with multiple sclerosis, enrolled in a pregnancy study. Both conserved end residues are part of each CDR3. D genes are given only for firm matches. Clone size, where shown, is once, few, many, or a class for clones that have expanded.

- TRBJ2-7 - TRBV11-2 CASSSRGGARYEQYF TGTGCCAGCAGCTCAAGGGGGGGGGCTCGGTACGAGCAGTACTTC
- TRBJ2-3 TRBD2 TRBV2 CASREALAGGLDTQYF TGTGCCAGCAGGGAAGCACTTGCGGGGGGATTAGATACGCAGTATTTT
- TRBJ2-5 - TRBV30 CAWRPTGQRSFRETQYF TGTGCCTGGAGGCCTACAGGGCAACGATCTTTCCGGGAGACCCAGTACTTC
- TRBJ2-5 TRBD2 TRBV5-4 CASSLEASGGSGSHETQYF TGTGCCAGCAGCTTGGAGGCTAGCGGGGGGTCGGGTTCTCATGAGACCCAGTACTTC
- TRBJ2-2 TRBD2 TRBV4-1 CASKLLAGVTGELFF TGCGCCAGCAAACTACTAGCGGGGGTCACCGGGGAGCTGTTTTTT
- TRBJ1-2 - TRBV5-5 CASSDGGYGYTF TGTGCCAGCAGTGACGGAGGCTATGGCTACACCTTC
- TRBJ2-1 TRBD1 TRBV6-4 CASSDSAGQGENEQFF TGTGCCAGCAGTGACTCTGCGGGACAGGGTGAAAATGAGCAGTTCTTC
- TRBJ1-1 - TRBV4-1 CASSQEGGGGRVFF TGCGCCAGCAGCCAAGAAGGGGGGGGCGGGAGGGTTTTCTTT
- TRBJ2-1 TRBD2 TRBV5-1 CASSPGLAGASYNEQFF TGCGCCAGCAGCCCGGGACTAGCGGGGGCCTCCTACAATGAGCAGTTCTTC
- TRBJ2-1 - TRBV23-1 CASRRQVPQAPVAAPYSYNEQFF TGCGCCAGCAGACGACAGGTGCCTCAAGCGCCCGTAGCTGCGCCCTACTCCTACAATGAGCAGTTCTTC
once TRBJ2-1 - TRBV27 CASGGQAWEQFF TGTGCCAGCGGGGGCCAAGCGTGGGAGCAGTTCTTC
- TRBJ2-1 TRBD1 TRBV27 CASWDRVPNEQFF TGTGCCAGCTGGGACAGGGTGCCTAATGAGCAGTTCTTC
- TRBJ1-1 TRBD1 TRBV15 CATRPMTGGPSEAFF TGTGCCACCAGGCCTATGACAGGGGGCCCCTCTGAAGCTTTCTTT
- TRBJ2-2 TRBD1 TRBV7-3 CASSLKAGQGAGANTGELFF TGTGCCAGCAGCCTAAAAGCGGGACAGGGGGCAGGGGCGAACACCGGGGAGCTGTTTTTT
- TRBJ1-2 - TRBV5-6 CASSLVSVNYGYTF TGTGCCAGCAGCTTGGTCAGTGTCAACTATGGCTACACCTTC
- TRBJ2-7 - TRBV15 CATSREAGRYEQYF TGTGCCACCAGCAGAGAGGCGGGGCGGTACGAGCAGTACTTC
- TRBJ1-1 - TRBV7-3 CASSLSAGNTEAFF TGTGCCAGCAGCTTAAGCGCGGGGAACACTGAAGCTTTCTTT
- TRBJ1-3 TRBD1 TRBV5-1 CASSIDRAAPNTIYF TGCGCCAGCAGCATTGACAGGGCAGCTCCAAACACCATATATTTT
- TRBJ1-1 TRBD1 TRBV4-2 CASSQDGTGDTEAFF TGTGCCAGCAGCCAGGACGGGACAGGGGACACTGAAGCTTTCTTT
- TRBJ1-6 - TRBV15 CATSRGAGNSPLHF TGTGCCACCAGCCGAGGGGCAGGTAATTCACCCCTCCACTTT
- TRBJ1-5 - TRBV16 CASSQRFSVTQHF TGTGCCAGCAGCCAAAGATTCTCGGTGACCCAGCATTTT
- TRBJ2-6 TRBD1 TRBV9 CASSVGMGRDRATGANVLTF TGTGCCAGCAGCGTAGGCATGGGGCGGGACAGGGCTACCGGGGCCAACGTCCTGACTTTC
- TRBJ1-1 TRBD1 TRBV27 CASSLRQGATEAFF TGTGCCAGCAGTTTAAGACAGGGGGCCACTGAAGCTTTCTTT
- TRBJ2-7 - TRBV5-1 CASSLGHPNEQYF TGCGCCAGCAGCTTAGGACACCCCAACGAGCAGTACTTC
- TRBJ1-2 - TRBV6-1 CASSEEGTYGYTF TGTGCCAGCAGTGAGGAGGGGACCTATGGCTACACCTTC
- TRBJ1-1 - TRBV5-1 CASSLAGGGGTEAFF TGCGCCAGCAGCTTGGCCGGGGGTGGGGGGACTGAAGCTTTCTTT
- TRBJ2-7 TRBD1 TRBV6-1 CALTSTGGSYEQYF TGTGCCCTGACTTCCACAGGGGGCTCCTACGAGCAGTACTTC
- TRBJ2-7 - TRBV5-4 CASSLDAGESYEQYF TGTGCCAGCAGCTTGGATGCAGGGGAATCCTACGAGCAGTACTTC
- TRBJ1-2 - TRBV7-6 CASSLVSGDGYTF TGTGCCAGCAGCTTAGTATCAGGGGATGGCTACACCTTC
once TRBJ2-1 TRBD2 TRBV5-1 CASSTGVAGGYNEQFF TGCGCCAGCAGCACAGGAGTAGCGGGGGGATACAATGAGCAGTTCTTC
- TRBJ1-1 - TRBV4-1 CASSRNTEAFF TGCGCCAGCTCTCGGAACACTGAAGCTTTCTTT
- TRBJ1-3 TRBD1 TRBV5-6 CASSGTGSTSGNTIYF TGTGCCAGCAGCGGGACAGGTTCCACCTCTGGAAACACCATATATTTT